The 15 T cell receptor beta chains in this list originate from one sample, sequenced in a study of shared clonotypes between healthy human individuals. CD45RO-negative cells were positively selected for CCR7, leaving out terminally differentiated effector memory CD45RA+ cells. The method was immunoSEQ multiplex PCR; TCRdb's version includes in-frame clones alone and lacks a portion of them. The sample has over 2 million clones; over 85% are singletons. Sequenced material: naive CD8+ T cells sorted from blood. These receptors were obtained from a man aged 18 to 30 in good health.

To note about this clone: Other DNA sequences in the sample encode the same CDR3. V gene TRBV9 combines with J gene TRBJ2-3, with a possible D match to TRBD2 (6 bases). V lost 2 bases to trimming and J lost 1 base, with 11 bases between them. The germline V gene has CDR1 SGDLS and CDR2 YYNGEE. The CDR3 is 15 residues long. DNA for the CDR3: TGTGCCAGCAGCGTGGCTTCGGGGGGCACAGATACGCAGTATTTT. Its protein is CASSVASGGTDTQYF.

With regard to this clone: The sample holds other DNA sequences that translate to the same CDR3. The rearrangement links TRBV29-1 to TRBJ2-5, with D unresolved. This CDR3 is 10 amino acids long. Germline V gene data show CDR1 as SQVTM and CDR2 as ANQGSEA. Trimming took 2 bases from V and 5 from J, leaving 3 bases between them. The chain's CDR3 is CSVEIETQYF. In DNA form, the CDR3 reads TGCAGCGTTGAAATCGAGACCCAGTACTTC.

The rearrangement links TRBV5-1 to TRBJ2-1; unclear D gene. CDR3 length: 17 amino acids. Per germline, CDR1 SGHRS and CDR2 YFSETQ. V was cut by 3 bases and J by 8 bases, with 24 bases left in between. The CDR3: CASSSMTIDGRSDEQFF. The CDR3 nucleotides are TGCGCCAGCAGCTCAATGACGATCGACGGAAGAAGCGATGAGCAGTTCTTC. The entire variable domain, with the rest obtained from reference TRBV5-1 and TRBJ2-1, is as follows: KAGVTQTPRYLIKTRGQQVTLSCSPISGHRSVSWYQQTPGQGLQFLFEYFSETQRNKGNFPGRFSGRQFSNSRSEMNVSTLELGDSALYLCASSSMTIDGRSDEQFFGPGTRLTVL.

The chain links TRBV19 to TRBJ2-7; 8 bases are shared with TRBD2. Germline V CDR1 and CDR2: LNHDA, SQIVND (reference sequence). V lost 3 bases to trimming and J lost 4 bases; unmatched junction nucleotides: 5. The CDR3 has 14 amino acids. The CDR3 loop reads CASSMGLELYEQYF. In DNA form, the CDR3 reads TGTGCCAGTAGTATGGGACTAGAGCTTTACGAGCAGTACTTC. The full variable domain, with the rest looked up from reference TRBV19 and TRBJ2-7, is DGGITQSPKYLFRKEGQNVTLSCEQNLNHDAMYWYRQDPGQGLRLIYYSQIVNDFQKGDIAEGYSVSREKKESFPLTVTSAQKNPTAFYLCASSMGLELYEQYFGPGTRLTVT.

This chain joins TRBV7-9 and TRBJ1-4; D gene unclear. The CDR3 is 14 residues long. V was trimmed by 5 bases and J by 10 bases, leaving 17 bases between them. Germline lookup yields CDR1 SEHNR and CDR2 FQNEAQ (reference sequence). The DNA of the CDR3 is TGTGCCAGCAGCAACAGTCTTAATCTGGGAAAACTGTTTTTT. Residues: CASSNSLNLGKLFF.

This clone was recorded a few times. V gene TRBV2 combines with J gene TRBJ1-6; D call uncertain. Deletions cut 6 bases from V and 9 bases from J, with 12 bases between. Per the germline V gene, CDR1 is SNHLY and CDR2 is FYNNEI. The CDR3 is made up of 13 amino acids. The CDR3 DNA reads TGTGCCAGCAGCCCTTCAAATATTTCACCCCTCCACTTT. The encoded protein is CASSPSNISPLHF.

This chain connects TRBV10-2 to TRBJ2-7, with 10 bases fitting TRBD2. The CDR3 contains 15 residues. Trimming at V came to 5 bases and at J to 3 bases, leaving 7 bases not matched to a gene. The germline V gene encodes CDR1 WSHSY and CDR2 SAAADI. The CDR3 loop is CASSFLAGGLYEQYF. The DNA for the CDR3 is TGCGCCAGCAGTTTTTTAGCGGGGGGCCTCTACGAGCAGTACTTC.

This clone appeared once. This chain's CDR3 is CASRPTGIREQFF. In nucleotides, the CDR3 is TGCGCCAGCAGACCGACAGGGATTCGTGAGCAGTTCTTC. The chain couples TRBV10-1 to TRBJ2-1; TRBD1 agrees at 7 bases. The junction had 8 bases not matched to a gene; V was cut back by 6 bases and J by 9 bases. Germline CDR1 and CDR2: WNHNN and SYGVQD (reference sequence). CDR3 length: 13 amino acids.

As to this clone: The same CDR3 also results from other DNA sequences found in this sample. The chain is built from TRBV7-9 and TRBJ1-1, with 8 bases that match TRBD1. V gave up 4 bases and J gave up 9 bases; unmatched junction bases: 4. CDR3 length equals 12 residues. Germline CDR1 SEHNR, CDR2 FQNEAQ (reference sequence). In DNA, the CDR3 is TGTGCCAGCAGCTCAGGGACAGGAAAAGCTTTCTTT. Its translation: CASSSGTGKAFF. Using reference TRBV7-9 and TRBJ1-1 for the parts outside the CDR3, the full variable domain is DTGVSQNPRHKITKRGQNVTFRCDPISEHNRLYWYRQTLGQGPEFLTYFQNEAQLEKSRLLSDRFSAERPKGSFSTLEIQRTEQGDSAMYLCASSSGTGKAFFGQGTRLTVV.

This clone showed up just once. This chain joins TRBV30 and TRBJ2-1, with 10 positions matching TRBD2. V shed 3 bases, J shed 2 bases, and the junction held 10 bases outside the gene matches. The germline CDR1 and CDR2 sequences are GTSNPN and SVGIG (reference sequence). The CDR3 contains 17 residues. The CDR3 is CAWSLMVAGGPYNEQFF. The CDR3, as DNA: TGTGCCTGGAGCCTGATGGTAGCGGGAGGTCCCTACAATGAGCAGTTCTTC.

The gene calls are TRBV27 and TRBJ2-7; 7 positions match TRBD2. Germline V lookup: CDR1 MNHEY, CDR2 SMNVEV (reference sequence). With 5 bases clipped from V and 4 bases from J, the junction kept 14 bases outside the gene matches. The CDR3 covers 16 residues. In DNA, the CDR3 is TGTGCCAGCAGTCTAAGCGTTAGGGGAGGGCTGTACGAGCAGTACTTC. Translating gives CASSLSVRGGLYEQYF.

The chain joins TRBV18 to TRBJ2-1; D unclear. V was clipped by 6 bases and J by 0 bases, with 9 bases between them. CDR1 KGHSH and CDR2 LQKENI come from the germline V gene. The CDR3 is 14 residues long. CDR3 DNA: TGTGCCAGCTCTCCAGCAAGCTCCTACAATGAGCAGTTCTTC. Residues: CASSPASSYNEQFF.

The chain employs TRBV28 and TRBJ2-7, with 8 bases matching TRBD1. Per germline, CDR1 MDHEN and CDR2 SYDVKM. Germline trimming cut 6 bases from V and 0 bases from J; bases unmatched to any gene: 10. The CDR3 runs 16 residues. The CDR3 here is CASSSPDREFSYEQYF. The CDR3 region has the DNA TGTGCCAGCAGCTCACCGGACAGGGAATTCTCCTACGAGCAGTACTTC.

The rearrangement joins TRBV5-4 to TRBJ2-5; 7 bases agree with TRBD2. Per the germline V gene, CDR1 is SGHNT and CDR2 is YYREEE (reference sequence). The ends lost 0 bases at V and 1 base at J; junction bases unmatched: 9. CDR3 length equals 17 residues. CDR3 loop: CASSLELAGVRQETQYF. The CDR3 DNA follows: TGTGCCAGCAGCTTGGAACTGGCGGGAGTTCGCCAAGAGACCCAGTACTTC.

This clone was observed once. V usage is TRBV6-5 and J usage is TRBJ2-2; 12 bases agree with TRBD1. The CDR3 is 14 amino acids. V gave up 5 bases and J gave up 8 bases; unmatched junction bases: 3. Germline CDR1 reads MNHEY; CDR2 reads SVGAGI. The CDR3 loop is CASSGTGGGGELFF. CDR3 nucleotide sequence: TGTGCCAGCAGTGGGACAGGGGGCGGGGGGGAGCTGTTTTTT.